These 18 T cell receptor beta chains originate from one sample sequenced in a study of breast tumors, draining lymph nodes, adjacent tissues. MiXCR was run by TCRdb on the multiplex PCR reads, yielding one entry per CDR3 protein. The sample holds about 230,000 distinct CDR3 sequences; approximately 30% are singletons and the top ten take roughly 1.5%. Breast cancer patients provided tissue from their axillary draining lymph nodes. Sample: axillary lymph node tissue. All receptors come from a female donor with breast cancer. Some clones in this sample may be carry-over from other donors' samples.

The sample holds many counts of this clonotype. The chain carries TRBV7-9 and TRBJ2-5; D is uncertain. CDR3 length: 12 residues. The ends were cut back, 4 bases at V and 4 bases at J, with 7 bases in the middle. Germline V CDR1 and CDR2: SEHNR, FQNEAQ (reference sequence). CDR3 amino acids: CASSSDVETQYF. The CDR3 DNA reads TGTGCCAGCAGCTCAGATGTAGAGACCCAGTACTTC.

The chain links TRBV20-1 to TRBJ2-7; D gene uncertain. Germline CDR1 is DFQATT and CDR2 is SNEGSKA (reference sequence). With 2 bases removed from V and 0 bases from J, the gap between germline ends came to 17 bases. The length of the CDR3 is 16 residues. The CDR3: CSARLLVGWSSYEQYF. The CDR3 DNA reads as TGCAGTGCTAGATTGCTTGTCGGGTGGAGCTCCTACGAGCAGTACTTC.

V is TRBV2 and J is TRBJ2-5; TRBD1 matches 9 bases. This CDR3 comprises 14 residues. Germline lookup yields CDR1 SNHLY and CDR2 FYNNEI. Losses at the gene ends were 3 bases for V and 5 bases for J; bases not matched to a gene: 4. In nucleotides, the CDR3 is TGTGCCAGCAGTGAGGACAGGGGTCCGGAGACCCAGTACTTC. Amino acids: CASSEDRGPETQYF.

The chain joins TRBV20-1 to TRBJ2-5; D possibly matches TRBD1 or TRBD2 (5 bases each). CDR3 length: 11 amino acids. V shed 8 bases and J shed 5 bases, with 12 bases lying between them. The V gene's germline CDR1 is DFQATT and CDR2 SNEGSKA (reference sequence). In DNA, the CDR3 is TGCAGTTGGCCGGGGCCGGAGACCCAGTACTTC. This translates into CSWPGPETQYF.

On this clonotype itself: With a much larger clone just one base away, this may be a read error. The chain couples TRBV20-1 to TRBJ2-7, with 8 bases lining up with TRBD2. CDR1 DFQATT and CDR2 SNEGSKA come from the germline V gene (reference sequence). The CDR3 is made up of 13 amino acids. CDR3 protein: CSASTGGLYAQYF. The CDR3 coding sequence is TGCAGTGCTAGTACGGGGGGGTTATACGCGCAGTACTTC.

This clonotype has a handful of counts. Since a much larger clone is just one base distant, this may be a read error. V usage is TRBV5-1 and J usage is TRBJ1-2; D is possibly TRBD1 (6 bases). The CDR3 spans 13 residues. Germline V CDR1 and CDR2: SGHRS, YFSETQ. The chain's CDR3 is CAGSPRGGDGYTF. The CDR3 DNA reads as TGCGCCGGCAGCCCGAGGGGGGGAGATGGCTACACCTTC.

This clonotype was observed at least ten times. V usage is TRBV29-1 and J usage is TRBJ2-5; 7 bases agree with TRBD2. The CDR3 extends over 12 amino acids. The V segment lost 0 bases and the J segment 5 bases; nucleotides outside the gene matches: 0. Germline values: CDR1 SQVTM, CDR2 ANQGSEA. The CDR3 is CSVEELAETQYF. The CDR3 DNA reads TGCAGCGTTGAAGAACTAGCGGAGACCCAGTACTTC. The entire variable domain, with the rest obtained from reference TRBV29-1 and TRBJ2-5, is as follows: SAVISQKPSRDICQRGTSLTIQCQVDSQVTMMFWYRQQPGQSLTLIATANQGSEATYESGFVIDKFPISRPNLTFSTLTVSNMSPEDSSIYLCSVEELAETQYFGPGTRLLVL.

This clonotype was seen ten or more times. The chain couples TRBV7-3 to TRBJ2-1, with D maybe TRBD2 (6 bases). The ends were cut back, 4 bases at V and 7 bases at J, with 20 bases in the middle. The CDR3 spans 16 residues. Germline CDR1 and CDR2: SGHTA and FQGTGA. The DNA for the CDR3 is TGTGCCAGCAGCTCGAAAGCTGGCGGGGCCGGGAATGAGCAGTTCTTC. Its protein product is CASSSKAGGAGNEQFF.

This clonotype came up many times. V and J are TRBV4-2 and TRBJ2-1; D remains unclear. CDR3 length: 15 amino acids. The germline V gene has CDR1 LGHNA and CDR2 YNFKEQ. The V end lost 0 bases, the J end lost 7 bases, and 13 bases lay between the germline ends. The CDR3 region has the DNA TGTGCCAGCAGCCAAGAGGGCGGACGCGCAAATGAGCAGTTCTTC. This sequence encodes CASSQEGGRANEQFF.

This clonotype has ten or more counts. The rearrangement uses TRBV2 and TRBJ2-2, with unresolved D. Deletions cut 7 bases from V and 3 bases from J, with 9 bases between. This CDR3 spans 13 amino acids. Germline assignment: CDR1 SNHLY and CDR2 FYNNEI. The CDR3 protein is CASTWSYTGELFF. CDR3 nucleotides: TGTGCCAGCACATGGAGCTACACCGGGGAGCTGTTTTTT.

The rearrangement links TRBV6-5 to TRBJ1-5; the D gene is possibly TRBD1 (5 bases). Trimming left V 1 base short and J 3 bases short, with 10 bases between. Germline CDR1 is MNHEY and CDR2 is SVGAGI. The CDR3 length is 15 residues. This CDR3 reads CASSYYGGNNQPQHF. The CDR3 region has the DNA TGTGCCAGCAGTTACTACGGGGGGAACAATCAGCCCCAGCATTTT.

Comments on this clonotype: A single base separates this from a much larger clone, so it may be a read error. This rearrangement joins TRBV6-5 to TRBJ1-2; D unresolved. CDR3 size: 13 residues. V lost 8 bases, J lost 2 bases, and 12 bases lay in between. Germline CDR1 and CDR2: MNHEY and SVGAGI. CDR3 sequence: CASRRLGNYGYTF. As DNA, the CDR3 is TGTGCCAGCCGGCGCCTGGGGAACTATGGCTACACCTTC.

This chain connects TRBV29-1 to TRBJ2-6; TRBD2 agrees at 12 bases. Per the germline V gene, CDR1 is SQVTM and CDR2 is ANQGSEA. V lost 0 bases to trimming and J lost 5 bases; unmatched junction nucleotides: 2. The CDR3 is 16 amino acids. CDR3 sequence (DNA): TGCAGCGTTGAAGATTGGACTAGCGGGAGGGCCAACGTCCTGACTTTC. As protein: CSVEDWTSGRANVLTF.

Concerning this clonotype itself: This clone may be a read error of a much larger clone one base away. V gene TRBV20-1 combines with J gene TRBJ2-3; 11 bases are a match to TRBD2. The V gene's germline CDR1 is DFQATT and CDR2 SNEGSKA (reference sequence). V lost 6 bases, J lost 8 bases, and 10 bases stayed unmatched. The CDR3 covers 14 residues. The CDR3 sequence: CSAATSGSAATQYF. CDR3 DNA sequence: TGCAGTGCAGCCACTAGCGGGAGTGCAGCTACGCAGTATTTT.

This chain links TRBV5-1 with TRBJ1-2, with TRBD1 identical over 9 bases. Germline V gives CDR1 SGHRS, CDR2 YFSETQ. J lost 8 bases, V lost 4 bases, and 6 bases had no gene match. CDR3 length equals 13 residues. The CDR3 DNA reads as TGCGCCAGCAGCGTTAGCACAGGGGGCGGCTACACCTTC. It yields the protein CASSVSTGGGYTF. Full variable domain (remainder filled in from reference TRBV5-1 and TRBJ1-2): KAGVTQTPRYLIKTRGQQVTLSCSPISGHRSVSWYQQTPGQGLQFLFEYFSETQRNKGNFPGRFSGRQFSNSRSEMNVSTLELGDSALYLCASSVSTGGGYTFGSGTRLTVV.

This clonotype showed up just a few times. The chain combines TRBV18 with TRBJ2-1, with 9 bases aligning to TRBD1. J was trimmed by 7 bases and V by 3 bases; bases with no gene match: 7. The CDR3 consists of 15 residues. Germline assignment: CDR1 KGHSH and CDR2 LQKENI. CDR3 protein: CASSPSGQGINEQFF. In nucleotides, the CDR3 is TGTGCCAGCTCACCCTCGGGACAGGGAATTAATGAGCAGTTCTTC.

This clonotype was seen at least ten times. The genes are TRBV12-3 or TRBV12-4 and TRBJ2-3; no reliable D call. The CDR3 extends over 14 amino acids. Between the trimmed V and J ends, which lost 6 bases and 0 bases, there was a span of 10 bases. The CDR3 nucleotides read TGTGCCAGCAGCAAGCTGGACAGCACAGATACGCAGTATTTT. Its translation: CASSKLDSTDTQYF.

The chain joins TRBV27 to TRBJ2-5; 7 positions agree with TRBD2. This CDR3 has 14 residues. V gave up 4 bases and J gave up 1 base; unmatched junction bases: 3. The germline V gene encodes CDR1 MNHEY and CDR2 SMNVEV (reference sequence). The CDR3 sequence: CASSSWTSQETQYF. DNA of the CDR3: TGTGCCAGCAGTTCCTGGACTAGCCAAGAGACCCAGTACTTC.